The present entry profiles one T cell receptor (beta chain) with its context. When sampled, the donors appeared nominally healthy, though they likely had unrecorded immune exposures. The CDR3 extends over 14 amino acids. Germline V gene data show CDR1 as MNHEY and CDR2 as SMNVEV (reference sequence). V dropped 4 bases and J dropped 3 bases, with 12 bases sitting between them. The source of the sample is a study of cytomegalovirus exposure and HLA in healthy donors. The PCR used 60 Vbeta and 13 Jbeta primers. This table comes from immunoSEQ multiplex PCR, and its TCRdb copy is limited to in-frame clones, with some not included. Among roughly 140,000 clones, about 75% were seen once, and the ten largest hold 1.5% to 2%.

Material: PBMCs. The chain recombines TRBV27 with TRBJ1-2; D is perhaps TRBD1 (5 bases). The source is a woman in her thirties in good health and CMV-seronegative. For the CDR3, the DNA is TGTGCCAGCAGTTCCCCAGGGATTGACTATGGCTACACCTTC. Amino acid sequence: CASSSPGIDYGYTF.